One sample yielded the 28 T cell receptor beta chains listed below, sequenced in a study of read filtering for tumor transcriptome and immune sequencing. The library was built from 400 to 500 ng RNA with molecular barcoded adaptors for alpha/delta and beta/gamma chains. TCRdb fed the reads into MiXCR, producing one record per CDR3 protein. The sample contains approximately 58,000 distinct CDR3 sequences, over 9% of which appear only once. Sequencing was carried out using a population of CD138-negative cells sorted from bone marrow. The receptors here all came from a donor aged 40 or older with multiple myeloma.

This clonotype was recorded many times. The chain links TRBV19 to TRBJ2-7; 9 bases agree with TRBD1. The CDR3 is 18 amino acids. The germline V gene has CDR1 LNHDA and CDR2 SQIVND (reference sequence). The V gene end was trimmed by 6 bases and the J gene end by 2 bases; junction bases not matched to a gene: 17. The CDR3 nucleotides are TGTGCCAGTAGCAACCTTCGCCGGGGACAGGGAGGAACCTACGAGCAGTACTTC. Its translation: CASSNLRRGQGGTYEQYF.

This clonotype has ten or more counts. This chain connects TRBV19 to TRBJ1-5; TRBD1 aligns across 7 bases. Trimming at V came to 6 bases and at J to 1 base, leaving 6 bases not matched to a gene. In germline, CDR1 is LNHDA, CDR2 SQIVND (reference sequence). This CDR3 has 15 residues. DNA of the CDR3: TGTGCCAGTAGATTGAGGGACAGAAGCAATCAGCCCCAGCATTTT. It codes for CASRLRDRSNQPQHF.

This clonotype was seen ten or more times. The chain couples TRBV5-5 to TRBJ2-3; unclear D gene. The germline V and J ends were trimmed by 2 bases and 3 bases, with 7 bases remaining between them. The germline V gene encodes CDR1 SGHKS and CDR2 YYEKEE (reference sequence). The CDR3 contains 13 residues. The CDR3 protein is CASSFISTDTQYF. In nucleotides, the CDR3 is TGTGCCAGCAGCTTTATTAGTACAGATACGCAGTATTTT. Variable domain in full (rest from reference TRBV5-5 and TRBJ2-3): DAGVTQSPTHLIKTRGQQVTLRCSPISGHKSVSWYQQVLGQGPQFIFQYYEKEERGRGNFPDRFSARQFPNYSSELNVNALLLGDSALYLCASSFISTDTQYFGPGTRLTVL.

There are many counts of this clonotype. The rearrangement uses TRBV14 and TRBJ1-1, with 12 nucleotides matching TRBD1. With V trimmed by 0 bases and J by 0 bases, 11 bases remained unmatched. The CDR3 has 20 residues. CDR1 SGHDN and CDR2 FVKESK come from the germline V gene. The DNA of the CDR3 is TGTGCCAGCAGCCAAGATGGGACAGGGGGCGGCCCGGTAATGAACACTGAAGCTTTCTTT. It codes for CASSQDGTGGGPVMNTEAFF.

As regards this clonotype: This may come from a read error, since a much larger clone is one base off. V and J are TRBV11-1 and TRBJ2-7, with D hard to call. This CDR3 comprises 14 residues. Germline V gives CDR1 SGHAT, CDR2 FQDESV (reference sequence). The CDR3 DNA reads TGTGCCAGCAGCTTTAGCAGATACTCCTACGAGCAGTGCTTC. Translated: CASSFSRYSYEQCF.

At least ten counts were recorded for this clonotype. The chain joins TRBV20-1 to TRBJ2-3; the D gene could be TRBD1 or TRBD2 (6 bases each). Germline-derived CDR1 and CDR2 are DFQATT and SNEGSKA (reference sequence). The CDR3 is 15 amino acids. Deletions cut 3 bases from V and 2 bases from J, with 15 bases between. Here the CDR3 reads CSASPGDKDTDTQYF. In nucleotides, the CDR3 is TGCAGTGCTAGCCCGGGGGACAAAGACACAGATACGCAGTATTTT.

The chain links TRBV7-2 to TRBJ1-1; TRBD1 matches at 8 bases. The germline gives CDR1 SGHTA, CDR2 FQGNSA. The J segment lost 4 bases and the V segment lost 4 bases, leaving 11 bases of the junction unmatched. The CDR3 totals 16 residues. The CDR3 reads CASSSGQGQPSTEAFF. Here the CDR3 DNA reads TGTGCCAGCAGCTCCGGACAGGGCCAGCCGAGCACTGAAGCTTTCTTT.

The sample holds a few counts of this clonotype. This could be a read error, since a much larger clone is one nucleotide away. This is likely a read error, given that the CDR3 carries no conserved phenylalanine or tryptophan at its end. The V call is TRBV7-9, the J call TRBJ2-7, with D unresolved. The CDR3 runs 11 residues. Trimming took 5 bases from V and 2 from J, leaving 4 bases between them. The germline gives CDR1 SEHNR, CDR2 FQNEAQ (reference sequence). CDR3 in DNA: TGTGCCAGCAGCCGCGCCTACGAGCAGTACCTC. Its protein product is CASSRAYEQYL.

This clonotype was seen many times. The chain couples TRBV7-9 to TRBJ2-5; no firm D call. Trimming took 6 bases from V and 2 from J, leaving 16 bases between them. Germline V CDR1 and CDR2: SEHNR, FQNEAQ (reference sequence). This CDR3 contains 15 residues. The CDR3 region has the DNA TGTGCCAGCAGTCCTCAATCGTTTGTGCAAGAGACCCAGTACTTC. It specifies CASSPQSFVQETQYF.

Turning to this clonotype: A single base separates this from a much larger clone, so it may be a read error. This chain joins TRBV4-1 and TRBJ1-2; weak D call: TRBD1 (6 bases). The CDR3 has 17 residues. Germline assignment: CDR1 MGHRA and CDR2 YSYEKL. The ends were cut back, 3 bases at V and 7 bases at J, with 24 bases in the middle. The CDR3 reads CASSQAIQTGTIVGYTF. The CDR3 region has the DNA TGCGCCAGCAGCCAGGCGATCCAAACAGGGACAATCGTTGGCTACACCTTC.

In its sample, this clonotype was seen many times. J is TRBJ1-2 and V is TRBV2; 8 bases agree with TRBD1. From germline, CDR1 is SNHLY and CDR2 FYNNEI. CDR3 length: 14 amino acids. Trimming removed 2 bases from V and 5 bases from J; junction bases left unmatched: 4. The CDR3 region has the DNA TGTGCCAGCAGTGAAACGGACAGGGAATATGGCTACACCTTC. Residues: CASSETDREYGYTF.

In this sample, this clonotype turned up many times. The DNA of the CDR3 is TGTGCCAGCAGCTTACAGGGGATCATGTACAATGAGCAGTTCTTC. It codes for CASSLQGIMYNEQFF. V usage is TRBV7-6 and J usage is TRBJ2-1; D might be TRBD1 (6 bases). CDR1 and CDR2 (germline): SGHVS, FNYEAQ. The V end was cut by 2 bases, the J end by 4 bases, with 12 bases between. This CDR3 comprises 15 residues.

The table lists this clonotype with many counts. The chain couples TRBV20-1 to TRBJ1-1, with 7 nucleotides matching TRBD1. The CDR3 has 14 residues. J gave up 0 bases and V 5 bases, and 6 bases lay outside the gene matches. Germline V lookup: CDR1 DFQATT, CDR2 SNEGSKA (reference sequence). CDR3 in DNA: TGCAGTGCTCCCCGGCAGGGGGTGAACACTGAAGCTTTCTTT. As protein: CSAPRQGVNTEAFF.

Concerning this clonotype itself: At one boundary the junction diverges from the germline segment, which might be a read error. J is TRBJ2-5 and V is TRBV7-8, with TRBD1 identical over 7 bases. This CDR3 region has 12 residues. CDR1 SGHVS and CDR2 FQNEAQ come from the germline V gene. CDR3: CASSFTGEIQYF. The CDR3 DNA follows: TGTGCCAGCAGCTTTACAGGGGAGATCCAGTACTTC.

The chain employs TRBV6-4 and TRBJ2-1, with a possible D match to TRBD1 (6 bases). This CDR3 spans 18 amino acids. V lost 5 bases and J 5 bases, leaving 25 bases between the germline ends. CDR1 and CDR2 from the germline V gene are MRHNA and SNTAGT. The CDR3 DNA follows: TGTGCCAGCAGTTACGCGAGAAGGACAGTCAAAAGGAACAATGAGCAGTTCTTC. Encoded protein: CASSYARRTVKRNNEQFF.

This clonotype was picked up many times. The chain employs TRBV7-8 and TRBJ2-1; D is perhaps TRBD1 (6 bases). Between the trimmed V and J ends, which lost 5 bases and 6 bases, there was a span of 11 bases. The germline gives CDR1 SGHVS, CDR2 FQNEAQ. This CDR3 comprises 13 residues. The CDR3 sequence: CASSPTGFNEQFF. The CDR3 DNA is TGTGCCAGCAGCCCAACAGGGTTCAATGAGCAGTTCTTC.

There are a few counts of this clonotype. It may be a read error: a sequence one base away is much more abundant. This chain connects TRBV7-9 to TRBJ2-5, with unresolved D. Deletions cut 1 base from V and 4 bases from J, with 10 bases between. Germline CDR1 reads SEHNR; CDR2 reads FQNEAQ (reference sequence). This CDR3 comprises 14 residues. CDR3 DNA: TGTGCCAGCAGCTTAGTTCCGTCTGGAGAGACCCAGTACTTC. This sequence encodes CASSLVPSGETQYF.

At least ten counts were recorded for this clonotype. This chain uses TRBV7-3 with TRBJ2-3, with a weak D call TRBD2 (5 bases). CDR3 length equals 15 residues. Trimming removed 5 bases from V and 4 bases from J, with 16 bases in between. Per the germline V gene, CDR1 is SGHTA and CDR2 is FQGTGA. The CDR3 region has the DNA TGTGCCAGCAGCCAAGGCGGGCCACGGTCAGATACGCAGTATTTT. Encoded protein: CASSQGGPRSDTQYF.

This clonotype was recorded at least ten times. The chain is built from TRBV20-1 and TRBJ2-2; maybe TRBD2 (7 bases). The CDR3 runs 16 residues. Germline loops: CDR1 DFQATT, CDR2 SNEGSKA (reference sequence). The V and J ends lost 1 base and 3 bases respectively, with 15 bases between them. The CDR3 coding sequence is TGCAGTGCTAGAGGGGGGGGGCGAATAGACACCGGGGAGCTGTTTTTT. Protein sequence: CSARGGGRIDTGELFF.

Ten or more counts support this clonotype. The chain combines TRBV6-4 with TRBJ2-3; 7 bases agree with TRBD2. The CDR3 contains 13 residues. Germline trimming cut 2 bases from V and 6 bases from J; bases unmatched to any gene: 2. Germline loops: CDR1 MRHNA, CDR2 SNTAGT. In nucleotides, the CDR3 is TGTGCCAGCAGTGACGGACTAGTTGATACGCAGTATTTT. Translated, it gives CASSDGLVDTQYF.

This clonotype has a count of ten or more. The chain has TRBV6-6 and TRBJ1-2; 7 bases match TRBD1. The CDR3 totals 15 residues. CDR1 is MNHNY and CDR2 is SVGAGI in the germline V gene (reference sequence). J gave up 0 bases and V 2 bases, and 3 bases lay outside the gene matches. The DNA of the CDR3 is TGTGCCAGCAGTTACCCCACAGGGGCTAACTATGGCTACACCTTC. This codes for CASSYPTGANYGYTF.

A few counts support this clonotype. Given a much more abundant clone one base away, this may be a read error. The rearrangement links TRBV4-2 to TRBJ1-5, with TRBD1 matching 7 bases. The CDR3 spans 15 residues. Per germline, CDR1 LGHNA and CDR2 YNFKEQ. CDR3 protein: CASSQVDRDNPPQHF. The CDR3 region has the DNA TGTGCCAGCAGCCAAGTAGACAGGGACAATCCGCCCCAGCATTTT.

A remark on this clonotype: The germline gene is not matched at one end of the junction; a read error may be the cause. The chain has TRBV19 and TRBJ2-5; TRBD1 is a possible D gene (6 bases). The germline V gene has CDR1 LNHDA and CDR2 SQIVND (reference sequence). CDR3 size: 14 residues. Here the CDR3 reads CANSKQGYQETQYF. CDR3 bases: TGTGCCAATAGTAAACAGGGTTACCAAGAGACCCAGTACTTC.

This clonotype was detected many times. The chain links TRBV6-5 to TRBJ1-1; 9 bases agree with TRBD1. Germline assignment: CDR1 MNHEY and CDR2 SVGAGI. The V gene end was trimmed by 2 bases and the J gene end by 5 bases; junction bases not matched to a gene: 6. The CDR3 extends over 15 amino acids. The CDR3 coding sequence is TGTGCCAGCAGTTACCCGACAGGGGGAAAGACTGAAGCTTTCTTT. It codes for CASSYPTGGKTEAFF.

For this clonotype: This may be a read error, as it is one base from a much larger clone. This chain uses TRBV6-5 with TRBJ1-5; D ambiguous. This CDR3 comprises 15 residues. In germline, CDR1 is MNHEY, CDR2 SVGAGI. CDR3 sequence reads: CAGSYSFSGNQPQHF. The CDR3 DNA follows: TGTGCCGGCAGTTACTCGTTCAGCGGCAATCAGCCCCAGCATTTT.

This clonotype was seen many times. This sequence joins TRBV7-3 and TRBJ2-3; D gene unclear. V lost 5 bases, J lost 2 bases, and 11 bases lay in between. This CDR3 contains 14 residues. Per the germline V gene, CDR1 is SGHTA and CDR2 is FQGTGA. CDR3 coding DNA: TGTGCCAGCAGCCCCCGTGGCACCACAGATACGCAGTATTTT. This encodes CASSPRGTTDTQYF. The full variable domain, its missing parts supplied by reference TRBV7-3 and TRBJ2-3, is GAGVSQTPSNKVTEKGKYVELRCDPISGHTALYWYRQSLGQGPEFLIYFQGTGAADDSGLPNDRFFAVRPEGSVSTLKIQRTERGDSAVYLCASSPRGTTDTQYFGPGTRLTVL.

This clonotype was detected only a few times. This sequence may be a read error, since a much larger clone differs from it by one base. In this CDR3 the conserved last residue, phenylalanine or tryptophan, is missing, so a read error is likely. The J gene is TRBJ1-2, the V gene TRBV5-1, with TRBD1 matching over 7 bases. CDR1 is SGHRS and CDR2 is YFSETQ in the germline V gene. The CDR3 contains 14 residues. V lost 9 bases and J lost 3; bases outside the gene matches: 11. CDR3 sequence (DNA): TGCGCCACCCACTTTGGCCAGGGGGACTATGGCTACACCCTC. It specifies CATHFGQGDYGYTL.

This clonotype occurred many times. The chain has TRBV6-5 and TRBJ1-2; TRBD1 matches at 7 bases. In germline, CDR1 is MNHEY, CDR2 SVGAGI. V lost 0 bases to trimming and J lost 4 bases; unmatched junction nucleotides: 8. This CDR3 has 16 residues. This CDR3 is CASSYSTAGGPYGYTF. In DNA form, the CDR3 reads TGTGCCAGCAGTTACTCGACAGCAGGGGGGCCCTATGGCTACACCTTC.